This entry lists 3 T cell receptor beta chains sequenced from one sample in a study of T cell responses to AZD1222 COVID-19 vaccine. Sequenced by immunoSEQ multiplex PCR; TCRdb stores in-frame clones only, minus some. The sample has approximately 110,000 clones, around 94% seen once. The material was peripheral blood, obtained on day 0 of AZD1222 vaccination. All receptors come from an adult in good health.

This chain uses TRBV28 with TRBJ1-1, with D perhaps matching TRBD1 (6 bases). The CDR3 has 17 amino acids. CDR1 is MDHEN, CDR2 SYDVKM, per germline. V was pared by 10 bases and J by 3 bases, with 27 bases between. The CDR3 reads CATSIPYGAGADTEAFF. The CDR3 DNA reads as TGTGCCACCTCCATCCCCTACGGGGCAGGGGCTGACACTGAAGCTTTCTTT.

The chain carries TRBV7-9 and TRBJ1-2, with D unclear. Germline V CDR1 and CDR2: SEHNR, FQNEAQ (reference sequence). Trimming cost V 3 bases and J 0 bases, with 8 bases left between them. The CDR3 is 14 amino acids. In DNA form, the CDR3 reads TGTGCCAGCAGCTTTGCGACTCCTAACTATGGCTACACCTTC. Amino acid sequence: CASSFATPNYGYTF.

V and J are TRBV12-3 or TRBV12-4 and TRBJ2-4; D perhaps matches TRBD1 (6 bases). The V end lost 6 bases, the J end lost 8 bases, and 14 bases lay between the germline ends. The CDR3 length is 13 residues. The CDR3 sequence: CASRIQGLDIQYF. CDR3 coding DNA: TGTGCCAGCAGGATACAGGGTCTTGACATTCAGTACTTC.